A single sample gave rise to the 23 T cell receptor beta chains below, sequenced in a study of T cells in tuberculosis. Method: immunoSEQ multiplex PCR; TCRdb's copy keeps in-frame clones and lacks some. This table has 45,000 or so clones, 95% appearing once. Sequenced sample: PBMCs. Source of these receptors: a donor aged 5-35 years with latent tuberculosis or without tuberculosis infection.

This chain connects TRBV7-8 to TRBJ1-2, with D possibly matching TRBD1 (6 bases). Germline CDR1 SGHVS, CDR2 FQNEAQ. V was cut by 5 bases and J by 3 bases, with 10 bases left in between. This CDR3 region has 13 residues. CDR3 in DNA: TGTGCCAGCAGCAACAGGGTCGACTATGGCTACACCTTC. Protein product: CASSNRVDYGYTF.

V is TRBV18 and J is TRBJ2-7; 10 nucleotides line up with TRBD1. V lost 4 bases and J lost 2; bases outside the gene matches: 5. The germline V gene encodes CDR1 KGHSH and CDR2 LQKENI. CDR3 length equals 15 residues. This CDR3 reads CASSLGTGETYEQYF. CDR3 sequence (DNA): TGTGCCAGCTCACTCGGGACAGGGGAGACCTACGAGCAGTACTTC. Complete variable domain (other parts from reference TRBV18 and TRBJ2-7): NAGVMQNPRHLVRRRGQEARLRCSPMKGHSHVYWYRQLPEEGLKFMVYLQKENIIDESGMPKERFSAEFPKEGPSILRIQQVVRGDSAAYFCASSLGTGETYEQYFGPGTRLTVT.

V is TRBV4-1 and J is TRBJ2-3; 12 bases align to TRBD1. V shed 0 bases and J 0 bases; nucleotides not matched to a gene: 16. Germline assignment: CDR1 MGHRA and CDR2 YSYEKL. The CDR3 sequence is 22 residues long. This chain's CDR3 is CASSQDLFMGQGAGWSTDTQYF. As DNA, the CDR3 is TGCGCCAGCAGCCAAGATCTGTTTATGGGACAGGGGGCGGGTTGGAGCACAGATACGCAGTATTTT.

This chain connects TRBV5-1 to TRBJ2-7; 10 bases agree with TRBD1. The CDR3 contains 15 residues. V was clipped by 4 bases and J by 5 bases; unmatched bases: 9. Germline CDR1 SGHRS, CDR2 YFSETQ. The CDR3 loop is CASSSGTGDVNEQYF. CDR3 nucleotides: TGCGCCAGCAGCAGCGGGACAGGGGATGTGAACGAGCAGTACTTC.

This clone came up a few times. J is TRBJ2-5 and V is TRBV25-1; 15 nucleotides agree with TRBD2. Looked up from germline, CDR1 is MGHDK and CDR2 is SYGVNS. Losses at the gene ends were 7 bases for V and 5 bases for J; bases not matched to a gene: 11. The CDR3 totals 17 residues. CDR3 residues: CASNPSGLAGGRETQYF. For the CDR3, the DNA is TGTGCCAGCAACCCCTCGGGACTAGCGGGGGGTCGGGAGACCCAGTACTTC.

V and J are TRBV7-9 and TRBJ2-3, with TRBD2 matching over 16 bases. J was trimmed by 1 base and V by 5 bases; bases with no gene match: 9. Germline V CDR1 and CDR2: SEHNR, FQNEAQ (reference sequence). This CDR3 spans 19 amino acids. The CDR3 here is CASSPGLAGGEIGTDTQYF. As DNA, the CDR3 is TGTGCCAGCAGCCCGGGACTAGCGGGGGGGGAGATTGGCACAGATACGCAGTATTTT.

The rearrangement links TRBV19 to TRBJ2-3, with TRBD2 matching over 12 bases. V lost 7 bases to trimming and J lost 5 bases; unmatched junction nucleotides: 10. Per germline, CDR1 LNHDA and CDR2 SQIVND (reference sequence). CDR3 length: 16 residues. The CDR3 DNA follows: TGTGCCAGTACCCATGGGCTAGCGGGGGGGCAAGATACGCAGTATTTT. This sequence encodes CASTHGLAGGQDTQYF.

V is TRBV4-3 and J is TRBJ1-2; D is possibly TRBD1 (5 bases). The CDR3 has 17 amino acids. Trimming stripped 0 bases from V and 4 bases from J, with 18 bases between. Germline-derived CDR1 and CDR2 are LGHNA and YSLEER. Written as DNA, the CDR3 is TGCGCCAGCAGCCAAGATTCTGTCTTCCGGGGGAGCTATGGCTACACCTTC. Translating it yields CASSQDSVFRGSYGYTF.

V and J are TRBV27 and TRBJ2-1; 9 bases are a match to TRBD1. Trimming cost V 0 bases and J 2 bases; bases outside gene matches: 14. Per the germline V gene, CDR1 is MNHEY and CDR2 is SMNVEV (reference sequence). The CDR3 consists of 20 residues. CDR3 sequence: CASSLSTITGTGFAYNEQFF. In DNA form, the CDR3 reads TGTGCCAGCAGTTTATCAACTATCACCGGGACAGGGTTTGCCTACAATGAGCAGTTCTTC.

The J gene is TRBJ2-5, the V gene TRBV5-4; D perhaps matches TRBD1 (5 bases). V was trimmed by 5 bases and J by 4 bases, leaving 12 bases between them. Germline CDR1 reads SGHNT; CDR2 reads YYREEE (reference sequence). This CDR3 contains 13 residues. The CDR3 DNA is TGTGCCAGCAGATCCCAGGGTTTAGAGACCCAGTACTTC. Amino acids: CASRSQGLETQYF.

The chain uses TRBV27 and TRBJ1-3; a weak D match, TRBD1 (6 bases). CDR1 is MNHEY, CDR2 SMNVEV, per germline (reference sequence). V was pared by 6 bases and J by 2 bases, with 14 bases between. The CDR3 totals 15 residues. The CDR3 is CASSPTGGTGNTIYF. The CDR3 DNA follows: TGTGCCAGCAGCCCGACAGGTGGGACTGGAAACACCATATATTTT.

The chain is built from TRBV6-1 and TRBJ1-1; TRBD1 matches 10 bases. There are 14 residues in the CDR3. Per the germline V gene, CDR1 is MNHNS and CDR2 is SASEGT. The V segment lost 7 bases and the J segment 1 base; nucleotides outside the gene matches: 3. CDR3 nucleotide sequence: TGTGCCAGCATCTGGACAGGGGGGAACACTGAAGCTTTCTTT. Translating gives CASIWTGGNTEAFF.

The V call is TRBV4-1, the J call TRBJ1-1, with D tentatively TRBD1 (6 bases). V lost 1 base, J lost 10 bases, and 19 bases lay in between. The V gene's germline CDR1 is MGHRA and CDR2 YSYEKL. The CDR3 spans 15 residues. CDR3 amino acids: CASSQAGGALGGAFF. DNA of the CDR3: TGCGCCAGCAGCCAAGCTGGGGGGGCCCTCGGTGGAGCTTTCTTT.

In this sample, this clone turned up once. The chain recombines TRBV19 with TRBJ1-5; 8 bases fit TRBD1. This CDR3 has 17 amino acids. The V segment lost 7 bases and the J segment 7 bases; nucleotides outside the gene matches: 18. Germline assignment: CDR1 LNHDA and CDR2 SQIVND (reference sequence). The CDR3 spells CASTPYPQGALGQPQHF. CDR3 in DNA: TGTGCCAGTACCCCATACCCCCAGGGGGCGCTTGGCCAGCCCCAGCATTTT.

The rearrangement joins TRBV6-6 to TRBJ1-2; D possibly corresponds to TRBD1 (6 bases). Deletions cut 5 bases from V and 3 bases from J, with 13 bases between. Germline loops: CDR1 MNHNY, CDR2 SVGAGI (reference sequence). The CDR3 is made up of 14 amino acids. The CDR3 DNA reads TGTGCCAGCAGTACCGCGGGGGCAGACTATGGCTACACCTTC. This translates into CASSTAGADYGYTF.

CDR3 in amino acids: CASQPLAGGSDTQYF. The CDR3 DNA reads TGTGCCAGCCAACCTCTAGCGGGGGGGTCAGATACGCAGTATTTT. The V call is TRBV27, the J call TRBJ2-3; 12 bases line up with TRBD2. CDR3 length: 15 residues. CDR1 and CDR2 from the germline V gene are MNHEY and SMNVEV (reference sequence). After removal of 8 bases from V and 4 bases from J, the junction contained 7 bases not matched to a gene.

The rearrangement uses TRBV11-2 and TRBJ2-3; D gene unclear. Trimming left V 6 bases short and J 2 bases short, with 15 bases between. The germline V gene has CDR1 SGHAT and CDR2 FQNNGV. The CDR3 runs to 15 residues. The CDR3 nucleotides are TGTGCCAGCAGTCAAGCGTTGAAGCCCACAGATACGCAGTATTTT. Amino acid sequence: CASSQALKPTDTQYF.

This chain connects TRBV4-1 to TRBJ2-3; TRBD2 matches 7 bases. Germline CDR1 MGHRA, CDR2 YSYEKL. V shed 8 bases and J 1 base; nucleotides not matched to a gene: 9. The CDR3 has 15 amino acids. The CDR3 region has the DNA TGCGCCAGCGCCCCCCGCCGGGGGGGCACAGATACGCAGTATTTT. Translation gives CASAPRRGGTDTQYF.

The J gene is TRBJ2-2, the V gene TRBV27; D uncertain. Per germline, CDR1 MNHEY and CDR2 SMNVEV (reference sequence). The CDR3 is 16 amino acids. The V and J ends lost 5 bases and 2 bases respectively, with 15 bases between them. The CDR3 is CASSPSGWVNTGELFF. The CDR3 DNA reads TGTGCCAGCAGTCCCTCCGGGTGGGTAAACACCGGGGAGCTGTTTTTT.

V usage is TRBV7-2 and J usage is TRBJ2-7; D may be TRBD2 (6 bases). The V gene's germline CDR1 is SGHTA and CDR2 FQGNSA. Trimming stripped 4 bases from V and 1 base from J, with 11 bases between. This CDR3 is built from 14 residues. The CDR3 DNA is TGTGCCAGCAGCTCCGGGGGTACATCCTACGAGCAGTACTTC. It encodes CASSSGGTSYEQYF. The variable domain in full, with the rest retrieved from reference TRBV7-2 and TRBJ2-7, is GAGVSQSPSNKVTEKGKDVELRCDPISGHTALYWYRQSLGQGLEFLIYFQGNSAPDKSGLPSDRFSAERTGGSVSTLTIQRTQQEDSAVYLCASSSGGTSYEQYFGPGTRLTVT.

The chain employs TRBV5-4 and TRBJ1-3, with D possibly TRBD1 on 5 matching bases. V dropped 0 bases and J dropped 0 bases, with 10 bases sitting between them. Looked up from germline, CDR1 is SGHNT and CDR2 is YYREEE (reference sequence). The CDR3 consists of 16 residues. CDR3 sequence: CASSLGGVPSGNTIYF. DNA for the CDR3: TGTGCCAGCAGCTTGGGGGGGGTTCCCTCTGGAAACACCATATATTTT. The whole variable domain, filled in from reference TRBV5-4 and TRBJ1-3, reads ETGVTQSPTHLIKTRGQQVTLRCSSQSGHNTVSWYQQALGQGPQFIFQYYREEENGRGNFPPRFSGLQFPNYSSELNVNALELDDSALYLCASSLGGVPSGNTIYFGEGSWLTVV.

V and J are TRBV4-3 and TRBJ2-1, with D possibly being TRBD2 (7 bases). From germline, CDR1 is LGHNA and CDR2 YSLEER. This CDR3 has 15 residues. V was shortened by 0 bases and J by 7 bases, with 13 bases between the two germline ends. The chain's CDR3 is CASSQEGGAPNEQFF. Here the CDR3 DNA reads TGCGCCAGCAGCCAAGAAGGGGGGGCCCCAAATGAGCAGTTCTTC.

This clone was recorded once. The V and J genes are TRBV5-1 and TRBJ1-1; D gene ambiguous. The CDR3 runs 16 residues. Looked up from germline, CDR1 is SGHRS and CDR2 is YFSETQ. Trimming stripped 2 bases from V and 0 bases from J, with 14 bases between. CDR3 coding DNA: TGCGCCAGCAGCTTTCGCTCACGAGACATGAACACTGAAGCTTTCTTT. This sequence encodes CASSFRSRDMNTEAFF.